This record covers a single T cell receptor (beta chain). What it binds is unknown. This entry comes from a study of blood T cells in healthy people across ages. Findings of the study overall: Fewer expanded clones and more diversity marked long-lived versus aged donors. Diversity figures based on one million T cells were deemed too low.

PCR was performed a second time for roughly 6 to 12 cycles using a sample-barcoded 5' primer and a J-beta primer mix. MiXCR, run by TCRdb on the 5' RACE reads, gives a single entry per CDR3 protein. The sample yields 800,000 or so distinct CDR3 sequences, around two thirds seen once. Trimming left V 4 bases short and J 8 bases short, with 19 bases between. The CDR3 runs 15 residues. The germline V gene encodes CDR1 SGHKS and CDR2 YYEKEE (reference sequence). This TCR was recovered from a man aged 25-40 years in good health. The chain is built from TRBV5-5 and TRBJ2-1; D is perhaps TRBD2 (8 bases). The sequenced sample was blood. CDR3 sequence (DNA): TGTGCCAGCAGCCCGGGAGGGGGCAGTTGGGATGAGCAGTTCTTC. It yields the protein CASSPGGGSWDEQFF. Complete variable domain (other parts from reference TRBV5-5 and TRBJ2-1): DAGVTQSPTHLIKTRGQQVTLRCSPISGHKSVSWYQQVLGQGPQFIFQYYEKEERGRGNFPDRFSARQFPNYSSELNVNALLLGDSALYLCASSPGGGSWDEQFFGPGTRLTVL.